The present entry profiles one TCR beta chain with its context. This clonotype was found many times. The specificity of this receptor is unknown. Germline and junction disagree at one end, which may indicate a read error. The sample originates from a study of neurological immune-mediated disorders (dated by TCRdb to about 2019). Regarding the study in general: Among the approximately 35 multiple sclerosis patients, relapsing-remitting MS accounted for around 30 and secondary progressive MS accounted for 3. The cohort included approximately 68 subjects: about 14 with HAM/TSP, approximately 34 with multiple sclerosis, and 20 or so healthy controls. The 106 TCR-beta libraries covered PBMC samples along with longitudinal samples, technical triplicates, and paired sorted CD4+ and CD8+ T-cell subsets. Peripheral blood TCR-beta repertoires from patients with HTLV-I-associated myelopathy (HAM/TSP), patients with multiple sclerosis, and healthy controls were compared in the study using UMI-based sequencing. Overall study outcomes, separate from this receptor: In a phylogenetic analysis, the repertoires of 18 out of 34 MS patients fell into a single cluster of related CDR3 sequences, pointing to a possible signature at the repertoire level. No clinical or MRI features were associated with the MS cluster, and the authors said that larger cohorts are needed. TCR clonal expansion was greatest in HAM/TSP patients and smallest in MS patients, who ranked below even healthy controls. Expanded clones from different subjects shared no identical CDR3 amino acid sequences, which suggests that TCR-beta repertoires were private in all groups.

cDNA was synthesized by template-switch 5'RACE using a primer with a 10-nucleotide random unique molecular identifier that tagged each TCR transcript. Every sequencing run covered 15-18 subjects and yielded more than 170 million TCR-beta sequences. The RNeasy kit was used for extraction of total RNA. The KAPA Real-time Library Amplification kit was used to amplify TCR-beta VDJ regions with primers targeting the TCR constant region and the 5'RACE anchor. Sample indexes and Illumina adaptors were added in a first PCR, after which library yield was increased in a second PCR. After purification with Ampure beads, the TCR product of roughly 650 bp was size-selected on a 2% E-gel SizeSelection system. Before pooling, libraries had their quality checked on a Bioanalyzer, their concentration measured with Qubit, and their quantity determined with the Kapa Library Quantification kit. Paired-end 2 x 150 bp sequencing of the libraries was performed on an Illumina HiSeq 2500. To increase sequence diversity, about 25-31% phiX was spiked into each library pool. The paper's data handling went like this. The quality-filtered reads were processed with the UMI-based MiGEC pipeline, whose error correction step removed more than 80% of the raw TCR sequences. IMGT germline references were used for alignment of VDJ genes, and clonotypes were defined by a unique CDR3 amino acid sequence together with V-J genes. VDJtools evaluated clonal expansion, Shannon diversity and CDR3 relatedness (CalcPairwiseDistances, ClusterSamples); CLCbio workbench built phylogenetic trees. Using coefficient-of-variation modelling across technical triplicates, the study counted a clone as expanded if it had at least 8 unique UMIs. Using fastp trimming at Q25 and MiXCR clonotype assembly, TCRdb reanalyzed the public sequencing data and kept in-frame beta chains. For every CDR3 protein sequence, its rows merge into one entry that carries the most common genes and DNA. These V and J calls originate from TCRdb's pipeline instead of the authors' own analysis. The sample table shows approximately 51,000 distinct CDR3 sequences, and 3% to 4% are seen once. About 5.4% of the sample is taken by the ten largest.

Unsorted PBMC libraries were generated from 2 million PBMCs stored in RNAlater at -80 °C until RNA extraction. Multiple sclerosis patients were enrolled in a US clinical protocol evaluating disease progression by magnetic resonance imaging. Peripheral blood was subjected to Ficoll-Hypaque density gradient centrifugation to isolate PBMCs, which were then cryopreserved in liquid nitrogen. The sequencing input was PBMCs. This sequence originates from a man aged 40-55 years with multiple sclerosis.

The DNA sequence is TGCAGTGCGAGTACGGTTGGGGCCCTCAACTTT. This is translated as CSASTVGALNF. The rearrangement combines TRBV20-1 with TRBJ1-6; TRBD1 is possibly the D segment (5 matching bases). Taken from cysteine to phenylalanine, the CDR3 has 11 residues. The retained sequence is limited to the CDR3, 33 bases, with the frame set at the first base. As encoded in the germline V gene (reference sequence), CDR1 is DFQATT while CDR2 is SNEGSKA.